This TCR beta chain derives from a study of spatial heterogeneity in lung cancer. Study-wide context: Detection consistently captured more beta-chain sequences than alpha-chain sequences. Regarding the study as a whole: The study found ubiquitous expanded tumor TCRs in blood more at resection than follow-up.

This clonotype was seen only a few times. The target antigen is unknown. Trimming took 4 bases from V and 1 from J; bases not matched to a gene: 5. The CDR3 is 16 residues long. The germline V gene encodes CDR1 SGHDN and CDR2 FVKESK. In the library, each TCR cDNA molecule bore its own unique molecular identifier. In TCRdb, the 5' RACE reads were re-called with MiXCR into one record per CDR3 protein. The sample lists more than 85,000 distinct CDR3 sequences, roughly 9.5% occurring once. Time point of the sample: sample taken at primary tumor resection. No cell sorting; template was whole RNA from tumor, lung tissue or PBMC. Donors were around 70 untreated early-stage non-small cell lung cancer patients.

The chain couples TRBV14 to TRBJ2-2; 8 bases are shared with TRBD1. This TCR derives from a male donor with early-stage non-small cell lung cancer. The sequenced sample was PBMCs, obtained at surgery. The CDR3 protein is CASSPSGTGNTGELFF. CDR3 nucleotides: TGTGCCAGCAGCCCTTCCGGGACAGGGAACACCGGGGAGCTGTTTTTT.